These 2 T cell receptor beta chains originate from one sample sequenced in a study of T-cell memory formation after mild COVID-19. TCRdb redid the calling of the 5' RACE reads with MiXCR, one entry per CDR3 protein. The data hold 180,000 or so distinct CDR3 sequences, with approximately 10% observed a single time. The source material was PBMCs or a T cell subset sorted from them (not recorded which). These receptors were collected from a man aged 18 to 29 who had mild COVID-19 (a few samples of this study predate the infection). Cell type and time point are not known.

CDR3 sequence (DNA): TGCGCCAGCTGCGGGACAGGGAGAACTAATGAAAAACTGTTTTTT. It encodes CASCGTGRTNEKLFF. The rearrangement joins TRBV5-1 to TRBJ1-4; 9 nucleotides agree with TRBD1. The trim removed 7 bases at V and 1 base at J, leaving 5 bases unmatched. CDR1 is SGHRS, CDR2 YFSETQ, per germline. CDR3 size: 15 residues.

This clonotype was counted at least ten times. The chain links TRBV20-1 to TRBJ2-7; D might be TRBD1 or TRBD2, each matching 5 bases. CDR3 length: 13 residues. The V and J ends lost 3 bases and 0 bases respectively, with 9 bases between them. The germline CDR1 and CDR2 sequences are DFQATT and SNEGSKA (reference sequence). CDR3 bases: TGCAGTGCTAGGGGGACGGTCTCCTACGAGCAGTACTTC. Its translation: CSARGTVSYEQYF.